Listed below are T cell receptor beta chains from one sample, sequenced in a study of cytomegalovirus exposure and HLA in healthy donors. Profiling relied on immunoSEQ multiplex PCR, and the TCRdb table lists in-frame clones only, not all of them. The data show 170,000 or so clones, over 70% seen once. Sequenced sample: PBMCs. The receptor set was obtained from a woman in her fifties or sixties in good health and CMV-seronegative. Both conserved end residues are part of each CDR3. A D gene is named only where the DNA matches it firmly. The size field is filled for only some rows; it gives once, few, many or a size class.

cdr3_length	v_call	j_call	clone_size	d_call	cdr3_nt	cdr3_aa
15	TRBV4-2	TRBJ2-3	-	-	TGTGCCAGCAGCCAAGCGATACTTAGCACAGATACGCAGTATTTT	CASSQAILSTDTQYF
15	TRBV28	TRBJ1-1	-	-	TGTGCCAGCACCCCGTTTCCCCTTATGAACACTGAAGCTTTCTTT	CASTPFPLMNTEAFF
16	TRBV9	TRBJ2-7	-	TRBD1	TGTGCCAGCAGCCCACGTCAGGGACAGGGGAACTACGAGCAGTACTTC	CASSPRQGQGNYEQYF
16	TRBV13	TRBJ2-2	once	TRBD2	TGTGCCAGCAGCCACACGGGGCGGGGGACCACCGGGGAGCTGTTTTTT	CASSHTGRGTTGELFF
16	TRBV11-2	TRBJ2-5	-	TRBD2	TGTGCCAGCAGCTTAGGGAGTAGCGGGGAGCAAGAGACCCAGTACTTC	CASSLGSSGEQETQYF
15	TRBV6-5	TRBJ1-2	-	-	TGTGCCAGCAGTTACGAAGGACACCCTAACTATGGCTACACCTTC	CASSYEGHPNYGYTF
16	TRBV5-1	TRBJ2-1	-	TRBD1	TGCGCCAGCAGCCGGAAGGACAGGGGTACCTACAATGAGCAGTTCTTC	CASSRKDRGTYNEQFF
14	TRBV13	TRBJ2-5	-	TRBD2	TGTGCCAGCAGCACCCGGGGAGGGAAAGAGACCCAGTACTTC	CASSTRGGKETQYF
16	TRBV18	TRBJ2-1	-	TRBD2	TGTGCCAGCTCACTGACCTTAAGCGGGGGAAACAATGAGGGGTTCTTC	CASSLTLSGGNNEGFF
16	TRBV28	TRBJ2-7	-	TRBD2	TGTGCCAGCAGTTCTAGGGAAATAGCGGGACTAAAAGAGCAGTACTTC	CASSSREIAGLKEQYF
12	TRBV2	TRBJ2-7	-	TRBD2	TGTGCCATCGGGACTAGATCCCACGAGCAGTACTTC	CAIGTRSHEQYF
14	TRBV6-5	TRBJ2-5	-	-	TGTGCCAGCGGGTGGCTCGGGTACCAAGAGACCCAGTACTTC	CASGWLGYQETQYF
14	TRBV5-1	TRBJ2-7	few	TRBD2	TGCGCCAGCAGCTTGCAAGCGGGGGTCTACGAGCAGTACTTC	CASSLQAGVYEQYF
17	TRBV18	TRBJ2-7	-	-	TGTGCCAGCTCACCGCCTCGTTGGCAGGGTGGCTCCTACGAGCAGTACTTC	CASSPPRWQGGSYEQYF
16	TRBV6-5	TRBJ1-6	-	TRBD1	TGTGCCAGCAGTTACGGGACGGGACAGAAAAATTCACCCCTCCACTTT	CASSYGTGQKNSPLHF
11	TRBV11-2	TRBJ2-5	-	-	TGTGCCAGCAGCCTGGGACAACGCGGGTACTTC	CASSLGQRGYF
14	TRBV5-6	TRBJ2-7	-	-	TGTGCCAGCAGCTTGCAGGGGCGCACCTACGAGCAGTACTTC	CASSLQGRTYEQYF
14	TRBV27	TRBJ2-7	once	-	TGTGCCAGCGGCGCTAGGGGTGGCGCCTACGAGCAGTACTTC	CASGARGGAYEQYF
14	TRBV6-5	TRBJ1-2	once	-	TGTGCCAGCAGCAAGATTGGAGGGACCAATGGCTACACCTTC	CASSKIGGTNGYTF
13	TRBV28	TRBJ1-5	once	-	TGTGCCAGCAGCTACTCGTCCCGGCAGCCCCAGCATTTT	CASSYSSRQPQHF
15	TRBV5-6	TRBJ1-1	-	TRBD1	TGTGCCAGCAGCAAGGGACAGGTGATGAACACTGAAGCTTTCTTT	CASSKGQVMNTEAFF
16	TRBV15	TRBJ2-5	-	TRBD2	TGTGCCACCAGCCGAGAAACCGGGACTAGCGGGGAGACCCAGTACTTC	CATSRETGTSGETQYF
16	TRBV14	TRBJ2-5	-	TRBD1	TGTGCCAGCAGCCGGGGGGGAGCGGACAGGGGGCATGAGCAGTACTTC	CASSRGGADRGHEQYF
13	TRBV13	TRBJ1-5	-	-	TGTGCCAGCAGCTTAAGCGGCAATCAGCCCCAGCATTTT	CASSLSGNQPQHF
16	TRBV4-1	TRBJ1-6	-	-	TGCGCCAGCAGCCATCCTAAAAGCCAGGGGCCTTCACCCCTCCACTTT	CASSHPKSQGPSPLHF
12	TRBV7-3	TRBJ2-3	few	-	TGTGCCAGCAGCCCTAGCACAGATACGCAGTATTTT	CASSPSTDTQYF
15	TRBV28	TRBJ1-1	-	-	TGTGCCAGCAGTTTATTTGCGACAGGGAACACTGAAGCTTTCTTT	CASSLFATGNTEAFF
14	TRBV7-8	TRBJ2-2	few	-	TGTGCCAGCAGCTTCCTCCCGAACACCGGGGAGCTGTTTTTT	CASSFLPNTGELFF
17	TRBV4-1	TRBJ2-1	-	TRBD1	TGCGCCAGCAGCCAAGATTCTTGGGACAGGTGGAGTGTGGAGCAGTTCTTC	CASSQDSWDRWSVEQFF
13	TRBV11-3	TRBJ2-5	-	-	TGTGCCAGCAGCTTAAGGGGACAAGAGACCCAGTACTTC	CASSLRGQETQYF
11	TRBV10-3	TRBJ2-7	-	-	TGTGCCAGCCGGGACTTCTACGAGCAGTACTTC	CASRDFYEQYF
13	TRBV5-1	TRBJ2-2	-	-	TGCGCCAGCAGGCCGACGGAGACCGGGGAGCTGTTTTTT	CASRPTETGELFF
15	TRBV4-1	TRBJ2-7	-	-	TGCGCCAGCAGCCCCGAGACAGGCACTCACTACGAGCAGTACTTC	CASSPETGTHYEQYF
15	TRBV4-1	TRBJ2-7	-	TRBD1	TGCGCCAGCAGCCCAGACGGGACAGGGATCTACGAGCAGTACTTC	CASSPDGTGIYEQYF
10	TRBV28	TRBJ1-4	-	-	TGTGCCAGCGAGGGGACTAAACTGTTTTTT	CASEGTKLFF
15	TRBV18	TRBJ1-1	-	TRBD1	TGTGCCAGCTCACCACCGACGGGACAGGGAGCTTTGGCTTTCTTT	CASSPPTGQGALAFF
18	TRBV4-1	TRBJ2-7	once	TRBD1	TGCGCCAGCAGCCAAGATTTGGGGACAGGGGGTAGCTCCTACGAGCAGTACTTC	CASSQDLGTGGSSYEQYF
12	TRBV9	TRBJ2-3	once	-	TGTGCCAGCAGCGCCAGGGCAGATACGCAGTATTTT	CASSARADTQYF
13	TRBV9	TRBJ2-3	-	-	TGTGCCAGCAGCGTAGCCGTCACAGATACGCAGTATTTT	CASSVAVTDTQYF
14	TRBV28	TRBJ2-1	-	TRBD2	TGTGCCAGCACCTTAGCGGGGCAGTACAATGAGCAGTTCTTC	CASTLAGQYNEQFF
17	TRBV25-1	TRBJ1-2	-	-	TGTGCCAGCAGTGAATATTATGGTAGAGGTTCCGGGGGGAACTACACCTTC	CASSEYYGRGSGGNYTF
15	TRBV18	TRBJ2-1	-	TRBD2	TGTGCCAGCTCAAATAGCGGGGGGGCCCAAAATGAGCAGTTCTTC	CASSNSGGAQNEQFF
14	TRBV19	TRBJ2-1	-	TRBD2	TGTGCCAGTAGTCCCGGACTAGCGGGAGGGGAGCAGTTCTTC	CASSPGLAGGEQFF
14	TRBV27	TRBJ2-2	-	TRBD1	TGTGCCAGCAAGGGGACAGGGAGAACCGGGGAGCTGTTTTTT	CASKGTGRTGELFF
13	TRBV7-9	TRBJ1-1	once	-	TGTGCCAGCAGCCAACCACCGTTTTCGGAGGCTTTCTTT	CASSQPPFSEAFF
19	TRBV28	TRBJ2-3	-	TRBD1	TGTGCCAGCAGTTCACTATTCGCCCCCGTCAGGGGGCAAGCAGATACGCAGTATTTT	CASSSLFAPVRGQADTQYF
16	TRBV2	TRBJ2-1	once	TRBD2	TGTGCCAGCAGTGATCCACTAGCGGGGGTGTACAATGAGCAGTTCTTC	CASSDPLAGVYNEQFF
16	TRBV28	TRBJ2-7	-	-	TGTGCCAGCAGCACCCTCCGTGGGCTAACAACCTACGAGCAGTACTTC	CASSTLRGLTTYEQYF
12	TRBV7-9	TRBJ2-3	-	-	TGTGCCAGCAGCTCGCAGACAGATACGCAGTATTTT	CASSSQTDTQYF
18	TRBV7-2	TRBJ2-3	few	TRBD2	TGTGCCAGCAGCTTACAAACAGGACTAGCGGGGGCGGGGGATACGCAGTATTTT	CASSLQTGLAGAGDTQYF
14	TRBV13	TRBJ2-7	-	-	TGTGCCAGCAGCCCGGGCCTTGAGGGCGACGAGCAGTACTTC	CASSPGLEGDEQYF